Each of the 5 T cell receptor beta chains below was sequenced from the same sample in a study of a mutant IDH1 vaccine in newly diagnosed glioma. Indicated time point: baseline, week 1 (first vaccination visit). The treatment denotes: pre-vaccination baseline after standard-of-care therapy. Some clones are missing from TCRdb's copy, which holds only in-frame ones; the method was immunoSEQ multiplex PCR. The sample yields some 60,000 clones, 91% seen once. The input for sequencing was PBMCs, taken from a glioma patient treated with radiotherapy, temozolomide or both. The receptors were sampled from a man aged 50-59 years with glioma.

The J gene is TRBJ2-1, the V gene TRBV7-8, with 7 bases aligning to TRBD2. This CDR3 has 17 residues. V shed 5 bases, J shed 3 bases, and the junction held 13 bases outside the gene matches. Germline CDR1 reads SGHVS; CDR2 reads FQNEAQ. CDR3 sequence (DNA): TGTGCCAGCAGCCCAAGCGGGGCTCAAAGGGTCTACAATGAGCAGTTCTTC. The encoded protein is CASSPSGAQRVYNEQFF.

The genes are TRBV18 and TRBJ1-6; D is unresolved. The CDR3 totals 16 residues. CDR1 is KGHSH, CDR2 LQKENI, per germline. Trimming took off 0 bases at V and 3 bases at J, with 9 bases between the two ends. The CDR3 DNA reads TGTGCCAGCTCACCACCGAGACACAGCTATAATTCACCCCTCCACTTT. This encodes CASSPPRHSYNSPLHF.

V is TRBV10-3 and J is TRBJ1-1, with a possible D match to TRBD1 (5 bases). Trimming shortened V by 4 bases and J by 0 bases, and 12 bases separated the two germline ends. CDR1 and CDR2 from the germline V gene are ENHRY and SYGVKD. The CDR3 is made up of 15 amino acids. The CDR3 protein is CAISGSGLMNTEAFF. The CDR3 DNA is TGTGCCATCAGTGGTTCGGGACTGATGAACACTGAAGCTTTCTTT.

This clone was detected only once. V and J are TRBV29-1 and TRBJ1-4; D is possibly TRBD1 (5 bases). CDR1 and CDR2 (germline): SQVTM, ANQGSEA. Trimming pared 7 bases from V and 8 bases from J, leaving 14 bases between. CDR3 length: 12 residues. CDR3 amino acids: CSASQGREKLFF. The CDR3 bases are TGCAGCGCCTCCCAGGGACGAGAAAAACTGTTTTTT. The variable domain in full, completed from reference TRBV29-1 and TRBJ1-4, reads SAVISQKPSRDICQRGTSLTIQCQVDSQVTMMFWYRQQPGQSLTLIATANQGSEATYESGFVIDKFPISRPNLTFSTLTVSNMSPEDSSIYLCSASQGREKLFFGSGTQLSVL.

The J gene is TRBJ2-4, the V gene TRBV18; 16 nucleotides agree with TRBD2. Germline values: CDR1 KGHSH, CDR2 LQKENI. The CDR3 totals 16 residues. J was trimmed by 8 bases and V by 3 bases; bases with no gene match: 4. In DNA form, the CDR3 reads TGTGCCAGCTCACCCGGGACTAGCGGGGGGGCCGACATTCAGTACTTC. This translates into CASSPGTSGGADIQYF.